The clone carrying this T cell receptor beta chain occurred a few times. The antigen remains undetermined. These data belong to a study of T-cell reconstitution after alpha-beta-depleted transplantation in children. Study results and caveats: Newly produced T cells mostly accounted for T-cell counts and diversity one year post-transplant. Several patients had high TCRbeta diversity at day 60; it came from surviving recipient T cells and thymic progenitors. Several hundred expanded graft clones reportedly were the source of alpha-beta T cells about two months after transplant.

This sample's TCRbeta library carried unique molecular identifier barcodes. TCRdb re-analysed the PCR reads in MiXCR, keeping a single row per CDR3 protein. The repertoire consists of approximately 630,000 distinct CDR3 sequences, with under 15% occurring once and the leading ten covering around 0.79%. The CDR3 loop spans 13 amino acids. V was trimmed by 3 bases and J by 7 bases, leaving 11 bases between them. Germline-derived CDR1 and CDR2 are SEHNR and FQNEAQ (reference sequence). This chain uses TRBV7-9 with TRBJ2-3; D possibly corresponds to TRBD2 (5 bases). The source is a girl aged 2 to 9 with congenital amegakaryocytic thrombocytopenia, due to receive a stem cell transplant. The specimen comprised PBMCs, sampled before TCRalphabeta/CD19-depleted stem cell transplant. The CDR3 DNA follows: TGTGCCAGCAGCTTTGGACTCAAGAATACGCAGTATTTT. It encodes CASSFGLKNTQYF.